The clone carrying this TCR beta chain came up once. V gave up 6 bases and J gave up 8 bases, with 14 bases separating them. The CDR3 runs 14 residues. Germline CDR1 and CDR2: ENHRY and SYGVKD. This entry is derived from a study of blood T cell repertoires in COVID-19. About the research overall: From the United States, Italy and Spain came samples of acute and convalescent COVID-19.

Profiling relied on immunoSEQ multiplex PCR, and the TCRdb table lists in-frame clones only, not all of them. This table has about 430,000 clones, approximately 91% appearing once. What was sequenced was PBMCs or T cells enriched from blood (not recorded which). The sequence came from a woman aged 18-29 years who had been exposed to COVID-19. The chain combines TRBV10-3 with TRBJ1-6; no reliable D call. Written as DNA, the CDR3 is TGTGCCATCAGCGCGGGCTTAGGAGATTCACCCCTCCACTTT. The encoded protein is CAISAGLGDSPLHF.